This T cell receptor beta chain was captured in a study of beta chain features in type 1 diabetes. This clone was picked up a small number of times. Germline CDR1 is SEHNR and CDR2 is FQNEAQ (reference sequence). This CDR3 has 15 residues. With 5 bases removed from V and 7 bases from J, the gap between germline ends came to 18 bases. Expressed TCRB transcripts were sequenced, since all the RNA that had been isolated was reverse transcribed. Produced via immunoSEQ multiplex PCR; TCRdb's table is partial and in-frame only. The sample shows 200,000 to 250,000 clones, around 10% of them seen only once. Specimen: naive CD4+ T cells from blood. The rearrangement joins TRBV7-9 to TRBJ2-1, with no clear D. This clonotype originated in a woman in her late teens or twenties in good health. CDR3 region: CASSPLASAKNEQFF. Here the CDR3 DNA reads TGTGCCAGCAGCCCTCTCGCGAGCGCCAAGAATGAGCAGTTCTTC.